This TCR beta chain was sequenced in a study of T cells after yellow fever vaccination. The overall study: The authors prepared low-cell-number fractions using SMART-Seq v4 Ultra Low Input. Study-level points and caveats: From the bulk population, abundant clonotypes could contaminate and appear within FACS-sorted repertoires. Researchers report a weaker secondary response that nonetheless peaked faster, day 5 versus 15.

The CDR3 loop spans 15 amino acids. Germline CDR1 is LGHNA and CDR2 is YSLEER. The germline V and J ends were trimmed by 0 bases and 7 bases, with 15 bases remaining between them. A remark on this clonotype: The antigen is not known.

Synthesis of TCR cDNA relied on 5'RACE template switching, which attached a universal primer site and UMIs. In TCRdb, the 5' RACE reads were re-called with MiXCR into one record per CDR3 protein. The sample carries under 600,000 distinct CDR3 sequences, about 13% recorded once. This specimen was PBMCs, taken on the day of the yellow fever booster vaccination. The sequence was obtained from a young man who received the YFV17D yellow fever vaccine. The chain carries TRBV4-3 and TRBJ1-2; D is unclear. The CDR3 region has the DNA TGCGCCAGCAGCCAAGATATGATGCAGAGCGGTGGCTACACCTTC. Translating gives CASSQDMMQSGGYTF.